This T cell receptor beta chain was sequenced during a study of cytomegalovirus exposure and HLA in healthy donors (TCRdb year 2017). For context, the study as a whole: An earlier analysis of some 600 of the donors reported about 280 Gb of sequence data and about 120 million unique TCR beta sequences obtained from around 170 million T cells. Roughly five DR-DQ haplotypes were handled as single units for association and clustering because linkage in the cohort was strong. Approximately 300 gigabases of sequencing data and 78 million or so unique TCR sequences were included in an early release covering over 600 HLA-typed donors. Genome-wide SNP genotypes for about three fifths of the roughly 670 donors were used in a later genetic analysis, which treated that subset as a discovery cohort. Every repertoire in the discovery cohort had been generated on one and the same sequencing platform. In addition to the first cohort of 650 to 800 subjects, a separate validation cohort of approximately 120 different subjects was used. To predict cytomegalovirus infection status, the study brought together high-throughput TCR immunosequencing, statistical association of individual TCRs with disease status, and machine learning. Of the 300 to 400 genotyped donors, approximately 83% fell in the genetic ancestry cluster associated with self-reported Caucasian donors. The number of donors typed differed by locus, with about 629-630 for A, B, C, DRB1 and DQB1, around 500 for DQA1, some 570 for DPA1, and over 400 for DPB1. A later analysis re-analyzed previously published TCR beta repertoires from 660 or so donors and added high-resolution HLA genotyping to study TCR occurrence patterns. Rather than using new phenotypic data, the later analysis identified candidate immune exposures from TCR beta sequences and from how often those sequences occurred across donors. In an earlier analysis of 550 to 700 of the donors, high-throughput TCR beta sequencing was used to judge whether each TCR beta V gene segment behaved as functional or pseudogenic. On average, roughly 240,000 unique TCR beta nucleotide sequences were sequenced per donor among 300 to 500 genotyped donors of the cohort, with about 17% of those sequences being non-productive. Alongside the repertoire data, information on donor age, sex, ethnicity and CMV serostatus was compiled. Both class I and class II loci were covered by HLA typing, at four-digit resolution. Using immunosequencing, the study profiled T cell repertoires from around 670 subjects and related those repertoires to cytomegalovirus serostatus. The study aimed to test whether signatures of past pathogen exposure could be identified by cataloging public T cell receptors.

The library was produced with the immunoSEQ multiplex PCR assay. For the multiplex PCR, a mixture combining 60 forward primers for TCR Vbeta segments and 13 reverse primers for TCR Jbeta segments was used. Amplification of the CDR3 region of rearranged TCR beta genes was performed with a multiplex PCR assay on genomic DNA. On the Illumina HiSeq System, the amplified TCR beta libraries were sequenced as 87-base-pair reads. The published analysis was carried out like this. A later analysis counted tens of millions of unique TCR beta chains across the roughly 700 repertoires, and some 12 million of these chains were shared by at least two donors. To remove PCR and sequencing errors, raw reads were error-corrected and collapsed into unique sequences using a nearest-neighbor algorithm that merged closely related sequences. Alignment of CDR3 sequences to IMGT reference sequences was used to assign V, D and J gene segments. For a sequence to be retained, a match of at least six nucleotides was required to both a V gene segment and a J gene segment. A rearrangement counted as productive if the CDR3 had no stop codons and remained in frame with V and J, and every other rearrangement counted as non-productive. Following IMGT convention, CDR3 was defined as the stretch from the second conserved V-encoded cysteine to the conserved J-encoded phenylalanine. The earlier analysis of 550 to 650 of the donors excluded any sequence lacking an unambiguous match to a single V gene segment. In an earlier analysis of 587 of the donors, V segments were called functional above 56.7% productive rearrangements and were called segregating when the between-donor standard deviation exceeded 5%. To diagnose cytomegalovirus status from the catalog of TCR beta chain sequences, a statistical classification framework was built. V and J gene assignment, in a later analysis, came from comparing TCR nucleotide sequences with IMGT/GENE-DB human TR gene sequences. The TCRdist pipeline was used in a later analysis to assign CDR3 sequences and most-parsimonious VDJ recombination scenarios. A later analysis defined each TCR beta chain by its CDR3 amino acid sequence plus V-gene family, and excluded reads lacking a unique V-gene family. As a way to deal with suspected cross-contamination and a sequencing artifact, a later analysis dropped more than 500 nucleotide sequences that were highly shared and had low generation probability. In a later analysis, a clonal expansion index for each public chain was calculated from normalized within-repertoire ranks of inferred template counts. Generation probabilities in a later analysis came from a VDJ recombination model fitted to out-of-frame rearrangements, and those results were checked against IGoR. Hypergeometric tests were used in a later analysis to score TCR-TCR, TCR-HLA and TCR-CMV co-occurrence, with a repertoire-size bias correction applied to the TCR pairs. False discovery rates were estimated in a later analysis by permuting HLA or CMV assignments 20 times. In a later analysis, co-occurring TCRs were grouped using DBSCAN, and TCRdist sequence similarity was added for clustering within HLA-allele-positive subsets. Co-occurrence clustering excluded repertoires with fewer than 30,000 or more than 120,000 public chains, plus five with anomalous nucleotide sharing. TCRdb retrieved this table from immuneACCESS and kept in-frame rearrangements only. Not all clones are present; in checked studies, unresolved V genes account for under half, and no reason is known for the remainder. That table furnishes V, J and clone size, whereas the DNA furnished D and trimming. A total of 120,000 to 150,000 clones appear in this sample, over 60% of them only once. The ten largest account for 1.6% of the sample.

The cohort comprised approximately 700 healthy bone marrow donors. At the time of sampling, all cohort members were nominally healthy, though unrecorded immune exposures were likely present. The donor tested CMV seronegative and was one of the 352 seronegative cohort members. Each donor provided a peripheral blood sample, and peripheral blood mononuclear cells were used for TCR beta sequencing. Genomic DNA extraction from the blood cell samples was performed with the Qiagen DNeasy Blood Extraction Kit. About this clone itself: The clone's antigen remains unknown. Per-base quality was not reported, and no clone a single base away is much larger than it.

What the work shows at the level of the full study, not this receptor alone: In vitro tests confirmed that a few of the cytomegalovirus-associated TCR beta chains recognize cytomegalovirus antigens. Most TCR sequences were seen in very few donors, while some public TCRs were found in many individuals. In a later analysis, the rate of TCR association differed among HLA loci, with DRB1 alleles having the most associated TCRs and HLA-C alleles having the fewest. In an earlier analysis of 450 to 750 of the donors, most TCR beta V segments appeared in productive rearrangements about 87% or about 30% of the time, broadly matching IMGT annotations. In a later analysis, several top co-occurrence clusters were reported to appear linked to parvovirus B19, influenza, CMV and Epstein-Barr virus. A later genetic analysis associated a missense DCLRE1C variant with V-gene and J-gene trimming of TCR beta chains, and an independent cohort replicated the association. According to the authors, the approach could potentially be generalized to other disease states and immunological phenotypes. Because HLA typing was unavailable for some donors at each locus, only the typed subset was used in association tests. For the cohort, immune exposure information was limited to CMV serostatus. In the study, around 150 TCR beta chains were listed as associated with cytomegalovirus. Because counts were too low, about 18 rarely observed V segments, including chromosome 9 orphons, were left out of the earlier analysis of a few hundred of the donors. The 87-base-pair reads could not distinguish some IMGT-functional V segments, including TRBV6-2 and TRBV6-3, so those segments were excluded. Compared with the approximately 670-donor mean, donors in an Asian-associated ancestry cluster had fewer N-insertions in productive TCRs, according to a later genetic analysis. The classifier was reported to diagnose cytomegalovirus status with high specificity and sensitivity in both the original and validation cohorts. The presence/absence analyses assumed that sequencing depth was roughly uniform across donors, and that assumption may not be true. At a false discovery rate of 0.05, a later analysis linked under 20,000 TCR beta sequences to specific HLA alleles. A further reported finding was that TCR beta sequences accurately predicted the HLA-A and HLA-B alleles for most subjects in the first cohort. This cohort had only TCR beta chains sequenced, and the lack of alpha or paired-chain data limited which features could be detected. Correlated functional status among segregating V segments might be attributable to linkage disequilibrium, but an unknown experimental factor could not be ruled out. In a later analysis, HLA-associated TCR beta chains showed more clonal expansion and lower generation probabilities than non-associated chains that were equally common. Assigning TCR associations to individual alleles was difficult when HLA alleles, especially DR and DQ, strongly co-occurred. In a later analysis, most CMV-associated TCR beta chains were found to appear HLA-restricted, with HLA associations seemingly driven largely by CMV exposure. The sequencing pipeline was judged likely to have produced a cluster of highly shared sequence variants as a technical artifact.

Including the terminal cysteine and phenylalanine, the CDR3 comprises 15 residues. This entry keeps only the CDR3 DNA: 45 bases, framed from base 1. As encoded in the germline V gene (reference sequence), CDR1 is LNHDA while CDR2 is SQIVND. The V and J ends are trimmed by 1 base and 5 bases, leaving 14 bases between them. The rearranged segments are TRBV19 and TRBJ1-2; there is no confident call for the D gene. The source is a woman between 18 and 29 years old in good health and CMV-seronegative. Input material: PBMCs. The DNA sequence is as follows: TGTGCCAGTAGTATAGGACAAGACGTAATATATGGCTACACCTTC. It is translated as CASSIGQDVIYGYTF.